The clone carrying this TCR beta chain was observed a handful of times. Antigen unknown. This record belongs to a study of T-cell reconstitution after alpha-beta-depleted transplantation in children. Broader study findings: There were some patients whose high TCRbeta diversity at day 60 came from surviving recipient T cells and thymic progenitors. Fresh T-cell production supplied most of the T-cell counts and diversity seen one year after transplant. Two months or so post-transplant, alpha-beta T cells reportedly derived from several hundred expanded graft clones.

Germline CDR1 and CDR2: DFQATT and SNEGSKA (reference sequence). J gave up 7 bases and V 5 bases, and 2 bases lay outside the gene matches. The CDR3 loop spans 12 amino acids. Construction of the TCRbeta library involved unique molecular identifiers. TCRdb called the PCR reads again in MiXCR, with one record for every CDR3 protein. The repertoire holds about 16,000 distinct CDR3 sequences, with around 8% as singletons. The V gene is TRBV20-1, the J gene TRBJ2-7, with 13 bases matching TRBD2. The source of this sequence is a boy under two years old who had a stem cell transplant for Wiskott-Aldrich syndrome, so the T cells may come from the graft donor. Material: PBMCs, mostly from graft donor cells, obtained 60 days after TCRalphabeta/CD19-depleted stem cell transplant. The CDR3 nucleotides read TGCAGTGCTGCACTAGCGGGAGGGGAGCAGTACTTC. Encoded protein: CSAALAGGEQYF.